One TCR beta chain is described in this entry. The J segment lost 3 bases and the V segment lost 5 bases, leaving 10 bases of the junction unmatched. Germline assignment: CDR1 LNHDA and CDR2 SQIVND (reference sequence). The CDR3 spans 15 residues. Seattle patients were enrolled during active infection and followed longitudinally. These data are taken from a study of blood T cell repertoires in COVID-19. In the authors' workflow: Reference gene primers were amplified, and this amplification served to estimate nucleated cell counts. Produced via immunoSEQ multiplex PCR; TCRdb's table is partial and in-frame only. V, J and clone size reflect that table, while D and trimming were determined from the DNA. Among around 150,000 clones, roughly 90% were seen once, and the ten largest hold 4.5% to 5%.

The chain recombines TRBV19 with TRBJ2-7; 7 bases match TRBD2. The material sequenced was peripheral blood. This clonotype was obtained from a man aged 25 to 45 with COVID-19, enrolled during active disease. The chain's CDR3 is CASSAGVGWLYEQYF. The CDR3 nucleotides read TGTGCCAGTAGTGCGGGGGTTGGTTGGCTCTACGAGCAGTACTTC.